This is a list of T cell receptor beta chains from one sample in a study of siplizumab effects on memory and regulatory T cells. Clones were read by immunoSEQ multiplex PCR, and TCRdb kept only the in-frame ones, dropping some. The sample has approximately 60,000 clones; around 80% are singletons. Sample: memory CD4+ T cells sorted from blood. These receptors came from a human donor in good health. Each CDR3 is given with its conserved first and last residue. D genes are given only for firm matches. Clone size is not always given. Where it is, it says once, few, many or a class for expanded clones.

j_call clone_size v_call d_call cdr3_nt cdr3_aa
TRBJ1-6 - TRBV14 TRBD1 TGTGCCAGCAGCCAGGGACAGGGGGTTCGTTCACCCCTCCACTTT CASSQGQGVRSPLHF
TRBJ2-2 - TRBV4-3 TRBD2 TGCGCCAGCAGCCAATCCTTCGCGGGGGGATTCACCGGGGAGCTGTTTTTT CASSQSFAGGFTGELFF
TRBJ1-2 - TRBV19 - TGTGCCAGTAGTACTCCGGACGGAGAGTTCTCCCCTTTC CASSTPDGEFSPF
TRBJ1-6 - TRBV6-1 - TGTGCCATGAAGGGACAACTAACAAATTCACCCCTCCACTTT CAMKGQLTNSPLHF
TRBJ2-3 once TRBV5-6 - TGTGCCAGCAGCTTCTTACAGGGCCCAGATACGCAGTATTTT CASSFLQGPDTQYF
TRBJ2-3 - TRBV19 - TGTGCCAGTAGTATCCAGGGTGTCGGCACAGATACGCAGTATTTT CASSIQGVGTDTQYF
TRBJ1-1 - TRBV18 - TGTGCCAGCTCACCAGACCTTGAAGCTTTCTTT CASSPDLEAFF
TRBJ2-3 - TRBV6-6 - TGTGCCAGCAGTTTTACGAGGGCGAGCACAGATACGCAGTATTTT CASSFTRASTDTQYF
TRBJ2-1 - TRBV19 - TGTGCCAGTAGTATCGCAGGGGCTAGATACAATGAGCAGTTCTTC CASSIAGARYNEQFF
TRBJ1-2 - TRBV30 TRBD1 TGTGCCTATAACAGGGGGATGAACTATGGCTACACCTTC CAYNRGMNYGYTF
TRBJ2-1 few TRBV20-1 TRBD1 TGCAGTGCCCCCGACAGGGCTGAGCAGTTCTTC CSAPDRAEQFF
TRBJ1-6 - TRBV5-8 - TGTGCCAGCAGCTTATCCGGGAACTCCTATAATTCACCCCTCCACTTT CASSLSGNSYNSPLHF
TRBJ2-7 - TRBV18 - TGTGCCAGCTCACCACCGTCTAGTGCCCCCTACGAGCAGTACTTC CASSPPSSAPYEQYF
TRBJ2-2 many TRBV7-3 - TGTGCCAGCAGCTTCCAAGGGCCCAACACCGGGGAGCTGTTTTTT CASSFQGPNTGELFF
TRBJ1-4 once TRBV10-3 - TGTGCCATCAGTGGGTATAATAATGAAAAACTGTTTTTT CAISGYNNEKLFF
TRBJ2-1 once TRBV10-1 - TGCGCCAGCACGGGGAGCCCCTCCTACAATGAGCAGTTCTTC CASTGSPSYNEQFF
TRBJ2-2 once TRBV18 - TGTGCCAGCTCTCCGGCCGAGGGGACCGGGGAGCTGTTTTTT CASSPAEGTGELFF
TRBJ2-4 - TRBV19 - TGTGCCAGTAGTATGGGCGAAACCATTCAGTACTTC CASSMGETIQYF
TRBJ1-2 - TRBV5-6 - TGTGCCAGCAGCGAGGACAGAACCTATGGCTACACCTTC CASSEDRTYGYTF
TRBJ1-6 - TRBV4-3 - TGCGCCAGCAGCCAAGATCTGGAGGATGGGGATTCACCCCTCCACTTT CASSQDLEDGDSPLHF
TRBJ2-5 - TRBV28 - TGTGCCAGCTGCGACGGGGTGGGTTTACAAGAGACCCAGTACTTC CASCDGVGLQETQYF
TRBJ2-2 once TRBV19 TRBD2 TGTGCCAGTAGTATTCTAGCGGGGGGGCTGAGCACCGGGGAGCTATTTTTT CASSILAGGLSTGELFF
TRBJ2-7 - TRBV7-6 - TGTGCCAGCAGCCCAGATCAGGCTCGGGACGAGCAGTACTTC CASSPDQARDEQYF
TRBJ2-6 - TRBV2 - TGTGCCAGCAGTGCGACGGCTCTGGGGGCCAACGTCCTGACTTTC CASSATALGANVLTF
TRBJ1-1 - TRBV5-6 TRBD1 TGTGCCAGCAGCCTGGACAGGGGTAACACTGAAGCTTTCTTT CASSLDRGNTEAFF
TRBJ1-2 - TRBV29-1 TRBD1 TGCAGCGTAGCAGGGGGGAACCCCTATGGCTACACCTTC CSVAGGNPYGYTF
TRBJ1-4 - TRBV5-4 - TGTGCCAGCGGGGATCTTGCAACTAATGAAAAACTGTTTTTT CASGDLATNEKLFF
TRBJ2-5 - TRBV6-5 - TGTGCCAGCAGCTATGCGGGGGCCATTCAAGAGACCCAGTACTTC CASSYAGAIQETQYF
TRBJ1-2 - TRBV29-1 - TGCAGCGTTGAAGTAGAAAGGCGGTATGGCTACACCTTC CSVEVERRYGYTF